The TCR beta chain under discussion was sequenced for a study of blood T cell repertoires in COVID-19. Looking at the study overall: Nucleic acid was either cDNA or gDNA, and it came from T cells, B-cell-depleted T cells, or PBMCs.

Source study methods: It was from reference gene primer amplification that nucleated cell counts were estimated. Some clones are missing from TCRdb's copy, which holds only in-frame ones; the method was immunoSEQ multiplex PCR. The DNA was the basis for D and trimming; V, J and clone size are from that table. In the table there are about 120,000 clones, 90% of which are singletons. Germline CDR1 reads KGHSH; CDR2 reads LQKENI. Trimming took 4 bases from V and 5 from J, leaving 24 bases between them. The CDR3 totals 19 residues. Seattle's cohort entered during active infection and was followed longitudinally.

Material for sequencing was peripheral blood. The TCR comes from a woman in her sixties with COVID-19, enrolled during active disease. The V gene is TRBV18, the J gene TRBJ1-6; tentative D call: TRBD1 (5 bases). The CDR3, as DNA: TGTGCCAGCTCACAAAGGCCTCAGGGTGGGGCCATGGATAATTCACCCCTCCACTTT. Translating gives CASSQRPQGGAMDNSPLHF.